One and the same sample provided the 10 T cell receptor beta chains below, sequenced in a study of T cells after yellow fever vaccination. In TCRdb, the 5' RACE reads were re-called with MiXCR into one record per CDR3 protein. The sample consists of 450,000 to 600,000 distinct CDR3 sequences, roughly 13% of them appearing once. This specimen was PBMCs, taken on the day of the yellow fever booster vaccination. These receptor sequences come from a young man who received the YFV17D yellow fever vaccine.

The gene calls are TRBV20-1 and TRBJ2-1, with D possibly matching TRBD2 (5 bases). This CDR3 spans 16 amino acids. Trimming removed 0 bases from V and 0 bases from J, with 12 bases in between. The germline V gene has CDR1 DFQATT and CDR2 SNEGSKA (reference sequence). The CDR3 is CSARDLATSSYNEQFF. The CDR3, as DNA: TGCAGTGCTAGAGACCTAGCAACAAGCTCCTACAATGAGCAGTTCTTC.

This clonotype has a handful of counts. V is TRBV20-1 and J is TRBJ2-3, with 9 bases fitting TRBD1. CDR3 length: 15 amino acids. The germline V gene encodes CDR1 DFQATT and CDR2 SNEGSKA (reference sequence). The V and J ends lost 3 bases and 1 base, in that order; junction bases with no gene match: 5. The CDR3 reads CSASERTGGTDTQYF. For the CDR3, the DNA is TGCAGTGCTAGCGAAAGGACAGGGGGCACAGATACGCAGTATTTT.

V usage is TRBV10-3 and J usage is TRBJ2-7; tentatively, D is TRBD1 or TRBD2 (5 bases each). The ends were cut back, 8 bases at V and 3 bases at J, with 11 bases in the middle. Germline CDR1 reads ENHRY; CDR2 reads SYGVKD. The CDR3 is 12 residues long. The CDR3 protein is CAISGRVYEQYF. The CDR3 region has the DNA TGTGCCATCTCGGGACGAGTCTACGAGCAGTACTTC.

In this sample, this clonotype turned up a few times. V gene TRBV24-1 combines with J gene TRBJ2-2; maybe TRBD2 (5 bases). V was shortened by 7 bases and J by 5 bases, with 10 bases between the two germline ends. This CDR3 has 13 amino acids. CDR1 KGHDR and CDR2 SFDVKD come from the germline V gene. The CDR3 DNA is TGTGCCACCAGGGATAGAGGGACCGGGGAGCTGTTTTTT. It yields the protein CATRDRGTGELFF.

This rearrangement joins TRBV7-2 to TRBJ2-7; D not resolved. V gave up 1 base and J gave up 6 bases, with 7 bases separating them. The germline gives CDR1 SGHTA, CDR2 FQGNSA. There are 12 residues in the CDR3. In nucleotides, the CDR3 is TGTGCCAGCAGCTTAGTTCGGATCGAGCAGTACTTC. Translating it yields CASSLVRIEQYF.

The chain links TRBV7-2 to TRBJ2-5; 11 bases map to TRBD2. The CDR3 sequence is 16 residues long. CDR1 and CDR2 from the germline V gene are SGHTA and FQGNSA. The J segment lost 5 bases and the V segment lost 5 bases, leaving 10 bases of the junction unmatched. CDR3: CASSLLAGGPKETQYF. CDR3 coding DNA: TGTGCCAGCAGCCTTTTAGCGGGAGGGCCGAAGGAGACCCAGTACTTC.

This chain uses TRBV3-1 with TRBJ2-1; D possibly corresponds to TRBD2 (6 bases). Deletions cut 6 bases from V and 0 bases from J, with 15 bases between. Germline loops: CDR1 LGHDT, CDR2 YNNKEL (reference sequence). This CDR3 has 16 amino acids. CDR3: CASSSLSGSSYNEQFF. The CDR3 DNA reads as TGTGCCAGCAGTTCGCTTAGCGGAAGCTCCTACAATGAGCAGTTCTTC.

At least ten counts were recorded for this clonotype. A read error may account for a junction end that differs from germline. This chain connects TRBV12-3 or TRBV12-4 to TRBJ2-3, with 9 bases that match TRBD2. This CDR3 contains 14 residues. The CDR3 spells CASRLAGAPDTQYF. CDR3 bases: TGTGCCAGCAGATTAGCGGGAGCCCCAGATACGCAGTATTTT.

As DNA, the CDR3 is TGTGCCAGCAGTGAACGGGGGACAGCTACGACTGAAGCTTTCTTT. It specifies CASSERGTATTEAFF. V and J are TRBV6-1 and TRBJ1-1, with 7 nucleotides matching TRBD1. CDR3 length equals 15 residues. Germline V lookup: CDR1 MNHNS, CDR2 SASEGT. Trimming cost V 2 bases and J 5 bases; bases outside gene matches: 8.

This clonotype was seen more than once but under ten times. The genes are TRBV27 and TRBJ1-1; D is uncertain. V was shortened by 2 bases and J by 11 bases, with 15 bases between the two germline ends. There are 13 residues in the CDR3. In germline, CDR1 is MNHEY, CDR2 SMNVEV (reference sequence). The CDR3 nucleotides read TGTGCCAGCAGTTTACTGGGCAGCCATGAGGCTTTCTTT. It yields the protein CASSLLGSHEAFF.